The 27 T cell receptor beta chains given below trace back to one sample, sequenced in a study of cytomegalovirus exposure and HLA in healthy donors. PCR primers comprised 60 Vbeta and 13 Jbeta primers. Sequencing used immunoSEQ multiplex PCR; TCRdb keeps in-frame clones, though not all of them. This repertoire comprises fewer than 45,000 clones; its ten largest clones make up under 2%. The specimen was PBMCs. These receptors all stem from a young woman in good health and CMV-seronegative.

The chain combines TRBV30 with TRBJ1-2; D unclear. CDR3 size: 16 residues. Per the germline V gene, CDR1 is GTSNPN and CDR2 is SVGIG (reference sequence). The V gene lost 3 bases and the J gene lost 7 bases, with 24 bases spanning the gap. CDR3 DNA: TGTGCCTGGAGCGATGTAGGACGCCCGGGAATTGGTGGCTACACCTTC. This translates into CAWSDVGRPGIGGYTF.

The genes are TRBV6-1 and TRBJ1-2; 7 bases line up with TRBD1. Losses at the gene ends were 6 bases for V and 2 bases for J; bases not matched to a gene: 6. The CDR3 covers 14 residues. The germline CDR1 and CDR2 sequences are MNHNS and SASEGT. The CDR3 sequence: CASRRDSLNYGYTF. CDR3 in DNA: TGTGCCAGCAGGAGGGACAGTTTGAACTATGGCTACACCTTC.

The V call is TRBV12-5, the J call TRBJ2-2, with TRBD2 as a possible D gene (6 bases). The CDR3 extends over 24 amino acids. The germline gives CDR1 LGHNT, CDR2 FRNRAP. The V and J ends lost 3 bases and 1 base respectively, with 36 bases between them. The CDR3 coding sequence is TGTGCTAGTGGTTTCATTATCCCCCCCCGGCAGGTGGGTGAGCCCGGGAGGAACACCGGGGAGCTGTTTTTT. This codes for CASGFIIPPRQVGEPGRNTGELFF. The full variable domain, its missing parts supplied by reference TRBV12-5 and TRBJ2-2, is DARVTQTPRHKVTEMGQEVTMRCQPILGHNTVFWYRQTMMQGLELLAYFRNRAPLDDSGMPKDRFSAEMPDATLATLKIQPSEPRDSAVYFCASGFIIPPRQVGEPGRNTGELFFGEGSRLTVL.

This chain connects TRBV14 to TRBJ2-7; TRBD2 aligns across 12 bases. From germline, CDR1 is SGHDN and CDR2 FVKESK. CDR3 length: 14 residues. J gave up 11 bases and V 2 bases, and 7 bases lay outside the gene matches. The CDR3 here is CASSQPGTSGQKYF. The CDR3 coding sequence is TGTGCCAGCAGCCAACCCGGGACTAGCGGGCAAAAGTACTTC.

This chain links TRBV30 with TRBJ2-7; TRBD2 matches at 7 bases. J gave up 1 base and V 4 bases, and 4 bases lay outside the gene matches. Germline V gene sequence: CDR1 GTSNPN, CDR2 SVGIG (reference sequence). The CDR3 runs 13 residues. DNA for the CDR3: TGTGCCTGGAAACAAGCGGGGTCCTACGAGCAGTACTTC. Its protein product is CAWKQAGSYEQYF. Using reference TRBV30 and TRBJ2-7 for the parts outside the CDR3, the full variable domain is SQTIHQWPATLVQPVGSPLSLECTVEGTSNPNLYWYRQAAGRGLQLLFYSVGIGQISSEVPQNLSASRPQDRQFILSSKKLLLSDSGFYLCAWKQAGSYEQYFGPGTRLTVT.

The J gene is TRBJ2-7, the V gene TRBV6-1; TRBD2 aligns across 8 bases. CDR1 and CDR2 from the germline V gene are MNHNS and SASEGT. V lost 7 bases and J lost 3; bases outside the gene matches: 8. There are 14 residues in the CDR3. The CDR3 DNA reads as TGTGCCAGCACCCGGACTAGCTGGAACTACGAGCAGTACTTC. Translating gives CASTRTSWNYEQYF.

The J gene is TRBJ1-5, the V gene TRBV4-1; D remains unclear. CDR3 length: 14 residues. Trimming shortened V by 2 bases and J by 0 bases, and 5 bases separated the two germline ends. Germline CDR1 and CDR2: MGHRA and YSYEKL. This CDR3 reads CASSQFGSNQPQHF. CDR3 nucleotides: TGCGCCAGCAGCCAATTCGGTAGCAATCAGCCCCAGCATTTT.

This chain links TRBV30 with TRBJ2-3, with 16 bases aligning to TRBD2. Germline V gene lookup returns CDR1 GTSNPN and CDR2 SVGIG (reference sequence). V trimming: 2 bases; J trimming: 4 bases; junction bases outside the gene matches: 3. There are 16 residues in the CDR3. The CDR3 nucleotides are TGTGCCTGGAGTCCGGGACTAGCGGGAGGGCCAGATACGCAGTATTTT. This sequence encodes CAWSPGLAGGPDTQYF.

V usage is TRBV28 and J usage is TRBJ1-2; D is possibly TRBD1 (6 bases). V was cut by 6 bases and J by 8 bases, with 25 bases left in between. The length of the CDR3 is 16 residues. From germline, CDR1 is MDHEN and CDR2 SYDVKM. CDR3 nucleotides: TGTGCCAGCAGCACATTCGGGGGGGCAGGGGTAAAAGGCTACACCTTC. This codes for CASSTFGGAGVKGYTF.

The chain employs TRBV9 and TRBJ1-4; TRBD1 matches 10 bases. J was trimmed by 5 bases and V by 7 bases; bases with no gene match: 5. Germline CDR1 is SGDLS and CDR2 is YYNGEE. The CDR3 runs 14 residues. In DNA, the CDR3 is TGTGCCAGCGGGGGACAGGGGAAAAATGAAAAACTGTTTTTT. As protein: CASGGQGKNEKLFF.

The rearrangement joins TRBV4-1 to TRBJ1-4; 7 bases fit TRBD1. Germline assignment: CDR1 MGHRA and CDR2 YSYEKL. The trim removed 1 base at V and 7 bases at J, leaving 9 bases unmatched. CDR3 length: 16 residues. This CDR3 reads CASSQGAGGVVEKLFF. The DNA for the CDR3 is TGCGCCAGCAGCCAAGGAGCAGGGGGAGTAGTTGAAAAACTGTTTTTT.

The chain has TRBV6-1 and TRBJ1-4, with 7 bases identical to TRBD1. The germline gives CDR1 MNHNS, CDR2 SASEGT. The J segment lost 0 bases and the V segment lost 2 bases, leaving 3 bases of the junction unmatched. This CDR3 has 16 residues. CDR3 nucleotide sequence: TGTGCCAGCAGTGAAAGGCAGGGGGCAACTAATGAAAAACTGTTTTTT. Its protein is CASSERQGATNEKLFF.

Note on this clone: The germline gene is not matched at one end of the junction; a read error may be the cause. The V and J genes are TRBV30 and TRBJ1-1, with D possibly matching TRBD1 (6 bases). This CDR3 comprises 15 residues. Germline V CDR1 and CDR2: GTSNPN, SVGIG (reference sequence). As DNA, the CDR3 is TGTGCCGGGAGTGTGAGGGGGGGAACAGGCACTGAAGCTTTCTTT. This sequence encodes CAGSVRGGTGTEAFF.

CDR3 region: CASSLGGAVGELFF. The CDR3 DNA follows: TGTGCCAGCAGCTTAGGGGGAGCAGTCGGGGAGCTGTTTTTT. The J gene is TRBJ2-2, the V gene TRBV11-3; TRBD2 might be the D (5 bases). V lost 1 base and J lost 7, with 10 bases in between. The germline V gene has CDR1 SGHNT and CDR2 YENEEA. This CDR3 is 14 amino acids long.

With regard to this clone: Germline is not matched at one junction end, which may reflect a read error. V is TRBV6-5 and J is TRBJ2-1, with D possibly matching TRBD1 (6 bases). CDR1 MNHEY and CDR2 SVGAGI come from the germline V gene. The CDR3 has 16 amino acids. The CDR3 DNA follows: TGTGCCAGCAGTTACTCGAACAGGGTATCCTCCAATGAGCAGTTCTTC. It yields the protein CASSYSNRVSSNEQFF.

The rearrangement links TRBV6-1 to TRBJ1-1; D gene unclear. The V end was cut by 7 bases, the J end by 6 bases, with 12 bases between. The length of the CDR3 is 12 residues. CDR1 is MNHNS and CDR2 is SASEGT in the germline V gene. DNA for the CDR3: TGTGCCAGCACCCCGGGAAGTGCTGAAGCTTTCTTT. Protein: CASTPGSAEAFF.

The chain links TRBV19 to TRBJ2-5; D uncertain. The length of the CDR3 is 17 residues. The V and J ends lost 3 bases and 2 bases respectively, with 19 bases between them. In germline, CDR1 is LNHDA, CDR2 SQIVND (reference sequence). Here the CDR3 DNA reads TGTGCCAGTAGTATTTTCGGCGGTTCGGGTGGACAAGAGACCCAGTACTTC. Its translation: CASSIFGGSGGQETQYF.

V gene TRBV7-9 combines with J gene TRBJ2-7, with 9 bases matching TRBD1. Germline trimming cut 4 bases from V and 4 bases from J; bases unmatched to any gene: 5. Germline lookup yields CDR1 SEHNR and CDR2 FQNEAQ (reference sequence). The length of the CDR3 is 14 residues. The CDR3 here is CASSYGTGKYEQYF. The CDR3 nucleotides read TGTGCCAGCAGCTACGGGACAGGGAAATACGAGCAGTACTTC. Variable domain in full (rest from reference TRBV7-9 and TRBJ2-7): DTGVSQNPRHKITKRGQNVTFRCDPISEHNRLYWYRQTLGQGPEFLTYFQNEAQLEKSRLLSDRFSAERPKGSFSTLEIQRTEQGDSAMYLCASSYGTGKYEQYFGPGTRLTVT.

The gene calls are TRBV19 and TRBJ2-7; unclear D gene. Per germline, CDR1 LNHDA and CDR2 SQIVND (reference sequence). Deletions cut 1 base from V and 1 base from J, with 5 bases between. This CDR3 is 13 amino acids long. The CDR3 protein is CASSIAYSYEQYF. For the CDR3, the DNA is TGTGCCAGTAGTATAGCGTATTCCTACGAGCAGTACTTC.

The V and J genes are TRBV7-6 and TRBJ2-1; tentative D call: TRBD1 (5 bases). CDR1 SGHVS and CDR2 FNYEAQ come from the germline V gene. V was shortened by 5 bases and J by 7 bases, with 9 bases between the two germline ends. CDR3 length: 12 residues. In DNA form, the CDR3 reads TGTGCCAGCAGCCTGAACAGGAATGAGCAGTTCTTC. Protein sequence: CASSLNRNEQFF.

V and J are TRBV6-1 and TRBJ2-1; TRBD2 matches 13 bases. V shed 5 bases and J 4 bases; nucleotides not matched to a gene: 2. Germline V lookup: CDR1 MNHNS, CDR2 SASEGT. The CDR3 spans 15 residues. CDR3 DNA: TGTGCCAGCAGTACACTAGCGGGAGGGTACAATGAGCAGTTCTTC. It encodes CASSTLAGGYNEQFF.

This chain links TRBV4-3 with TRBJ2-7; 15 positions match TRBD2. Germline assignment: CDR1 LGHNA and CDR2 YSLEER. The CDR3 runs 19 residues. The J segment lost 2 bases and the V segment lost 3 bases, leaving 11 bases of the junction unmatched. Here the CDR3 DNA reads TGCGCCAGCAGCCAGGCCCGGACTAGCGGGAGGGCCTTGCCCTACGAGCAGTACTTC. Translating it yields CASSQARTSGRALPYEQYF.

This rearrangement joins TRBV18 to TRBJ2-7, with no clear D. The V and J ends lost 3 bases and 3 bases respectively, with 15 bases between them. CDR3 length: 15 amino acids. The germline CDR1 and CDR2 sequences are KGHSH and LQKENI. CDR3 nucleotides: TGTGCCAGCTCACCCTCGGTTGAGGCTGGCTACGAGCAGTACTTC. Its translation: CASSPSVEAGYEQYF. Full variable domain (remainder filled in from reference TRBV18 and TRBJ2-7): NAGVMQNPRHLVRRRGQEARLRCSPMKGHSHVYWYRQLPEEGLKFMVYLQKENIIDESGMPKERFSAEFPKEGPSILRIQQVVRGDSAAYFCASSPSVEAGYEQYFGPGTRLTVT.

A note on this clone: The sample has other DNA sequences that encode this CDR3 too. The genes are TRBV30 and TRBJ2-5, with 8 positions matching TRBD1. The CDR3 consists of 14 residues. V dropped 3 bases and J dropped 5; count of bases not matched to a gene: 8. The germline V gene encodes CDR1 GTSNPN and CDR2 SVGIG (reference sequence). This CDR3 is CAWRPGRGRETQYF. The CDR3 DNA is TGTGCCTGGAGGCCCGGCAGGGGGCGGGAGACCCAGTACTTC.

The rearrangement links TRBV29-1 to TRBJ1-3, with D unclear. The germline V gene encodes CDR1 SQVTM and CDR2 ANQGSEA. Trimming removed 1 base from V and 0 bases from J, with 7 bases in between. The CDR3 is 14 residues long. CDR3 sequence reads: CSVEGRNSGNTIYF. The DNA of the CDR3 is TGCAGCGTTGAAGGCAGGAACTCTGGAAACACCATATATTTT.

The CDR3 DNA reads TGTGCCAGCTCGACGGGACAGTTAATCAATCAGCCCCAGCATTTT. Residues: CASSTGQLINQPQHF. The rearrangement joins TRBV18 to TRBJ1-5, with 7 bases matching TRBD1. CDR3 size: 15 residues. J was trimmed by 3 bases and V by 6 bases; bases with no gene match: 8. Germline CDR1 is KGHSH and CDR2 is LQKENI.

The gene calls are TRBV5-6 and TRBJ2-7; 11 positions match TRBD2. V trimming: 4 bases; J trimming: 4 bases; junction bases outside the gene matches: 13. The CDR3 is made up of 17 amino acids. The germline CDR1 and CDR2 sequences are SGHDT and YYEEEE. Here the CDR3 reads CASSPTLTSGTQYEQYF. The CDR3 DNA is TGTGCCAGCAGCCCTACTTTGACTAGCGGGACTCAGTACGAGCAGTACTTC.